This T cell receptor (beta chain) was documented in a study of shared clonotypes between healthy human individuals. Overall study context: Donor ages ranged 18 to 49 years: a couple of women, a few men.

Study results and caveats: Naive subsets typically showed greater estimated richness than memory subsets.

Assay runs were performed at deep level. When replicate PCRs were run on sorted subsets, they used around 200 ng DNA, some 33,000 T cell genomes. Here immunoSEQ multiplex PCR was the method, and the copy in TCRdb shows in-frame clones only, minus some. The sample lists about 1 million clones; around 75% were seen once. The sample holds many counts of this clone. Its specificity is not known. CDR1 and CDR2 from the germline V gene are MGHRA and YSYEKL. V lost 0 bases and J 2 bases, leaving 8 bases between the germline ends. The CDR3 sequence is 15 residues long. The chain is built from TRBV4-1 and TRBJ1-5; unclear D gene. Sequenced material: memory CD4+ T cells sorted from blood. Subset here: CD45RA-negative fraction. The sequence was collected from a man aged 18 to 30 in good health. In nucleotides, the CDR3 is TGCGCCAGCAGCCAAGATCTCCGGGGCAATCAGCCCCAGCATTTT. It encodes CASSQDLRGNQPQHF.